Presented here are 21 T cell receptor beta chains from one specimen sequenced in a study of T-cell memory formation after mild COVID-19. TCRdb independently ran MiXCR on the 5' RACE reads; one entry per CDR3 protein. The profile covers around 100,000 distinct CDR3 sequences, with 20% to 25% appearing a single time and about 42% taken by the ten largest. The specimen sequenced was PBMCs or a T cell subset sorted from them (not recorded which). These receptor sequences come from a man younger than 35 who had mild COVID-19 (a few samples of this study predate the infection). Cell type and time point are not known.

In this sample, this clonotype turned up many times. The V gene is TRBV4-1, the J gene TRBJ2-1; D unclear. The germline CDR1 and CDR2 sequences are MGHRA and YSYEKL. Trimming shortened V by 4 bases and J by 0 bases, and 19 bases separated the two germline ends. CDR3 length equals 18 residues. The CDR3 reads CASSPSRLRPSSYNEQFF. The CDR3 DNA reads TGCGCCAGCAGCCCTTCGCGGCTTCGGCCGAGCTCCTACAATGAGCAGTTCTTC.

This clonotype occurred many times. DNA of the CDR3: TGTGCCATCAGTGAATCGGGGCAGTACGTC. It encodes CAISESGQYV. The chain is built from TRBV10-3 and TRBJ2-7; D not certain. CDR3 length: 10 amino acids. Trimming stripped 3 bases from V and 9 bases from J, with 6 bases between. Per the germline V gene, CDR1 is ENHRY and CDR2 is SYGVKD.

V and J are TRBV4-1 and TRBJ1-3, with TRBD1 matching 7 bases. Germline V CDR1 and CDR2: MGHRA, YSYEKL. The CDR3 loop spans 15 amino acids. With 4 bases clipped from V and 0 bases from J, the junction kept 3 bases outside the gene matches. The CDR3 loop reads CASSPGDSSGNTIYF. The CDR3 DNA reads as TGCGCCAGCAGCCCAGGGGACAGCTCTGGAAACACCATATATTTT.

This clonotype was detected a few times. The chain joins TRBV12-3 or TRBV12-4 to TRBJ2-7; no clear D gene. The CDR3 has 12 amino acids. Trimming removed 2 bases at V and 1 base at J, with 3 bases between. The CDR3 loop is CASSLMSYEQYF. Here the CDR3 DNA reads TGTGCCAGCAGTTTAATGTCCTACGAGCAGTACTTC.

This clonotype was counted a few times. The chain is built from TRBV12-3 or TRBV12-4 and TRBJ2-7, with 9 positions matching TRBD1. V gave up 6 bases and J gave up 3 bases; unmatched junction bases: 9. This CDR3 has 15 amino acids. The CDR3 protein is CASSRSGTGHYEQYF. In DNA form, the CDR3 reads TGTGCCAGCAGCCGCTCCGGGACAGGGCACTACGAGCAGTACTTC.

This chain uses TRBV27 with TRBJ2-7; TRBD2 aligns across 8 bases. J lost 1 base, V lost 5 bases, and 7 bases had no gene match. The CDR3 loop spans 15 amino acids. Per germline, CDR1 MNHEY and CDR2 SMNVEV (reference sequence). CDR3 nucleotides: TGTGCCAGCAGTCCCGACGGGGGGGCATCCTACGAGCAGTACGTC. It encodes CASSPDGGASYEQYV.

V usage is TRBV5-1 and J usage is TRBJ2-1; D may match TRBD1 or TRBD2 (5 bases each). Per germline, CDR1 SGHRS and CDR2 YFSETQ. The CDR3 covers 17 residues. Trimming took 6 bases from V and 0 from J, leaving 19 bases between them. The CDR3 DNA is TGCGCCAGCAAATTCCTCCCCCGGGGACCCTCCTACAATGAGCAGTTCTTC. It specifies CASKFLPRGPSYNEQFF.

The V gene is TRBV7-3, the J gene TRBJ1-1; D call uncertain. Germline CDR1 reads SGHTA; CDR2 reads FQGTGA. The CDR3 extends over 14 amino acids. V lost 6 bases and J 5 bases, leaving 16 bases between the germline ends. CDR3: CASRLEGRRTEAFF. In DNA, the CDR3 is TGTGCCAGCAGATTGGAAGGGAGGCGTACTGAAGCTTTCTTT.

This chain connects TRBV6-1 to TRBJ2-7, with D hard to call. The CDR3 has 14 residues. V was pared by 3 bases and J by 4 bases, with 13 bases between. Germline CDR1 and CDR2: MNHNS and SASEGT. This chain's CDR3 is CASSEYHENYEQYF. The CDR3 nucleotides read TGTGCCAGCAGTGAGTACCACGAAAATTACGAGCAGTACTTC.

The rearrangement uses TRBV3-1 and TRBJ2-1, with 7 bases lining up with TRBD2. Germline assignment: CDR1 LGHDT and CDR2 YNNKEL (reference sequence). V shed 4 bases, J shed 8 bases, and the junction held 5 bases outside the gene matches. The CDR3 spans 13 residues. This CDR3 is CASSRGLIDEQFF. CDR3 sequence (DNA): TGTGCCAGCAGCCGGGGACTAATTGATGAGCAGTTCTTC.

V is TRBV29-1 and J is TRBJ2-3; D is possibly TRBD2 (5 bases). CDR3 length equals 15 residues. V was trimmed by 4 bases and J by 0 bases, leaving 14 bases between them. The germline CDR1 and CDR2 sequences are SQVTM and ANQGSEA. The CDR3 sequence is CSVVPGGDSTDTQYF. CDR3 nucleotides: TGCAGCGTTGTCCCAGGAGGTGATAGCACAGATACGCAGTATTTT.

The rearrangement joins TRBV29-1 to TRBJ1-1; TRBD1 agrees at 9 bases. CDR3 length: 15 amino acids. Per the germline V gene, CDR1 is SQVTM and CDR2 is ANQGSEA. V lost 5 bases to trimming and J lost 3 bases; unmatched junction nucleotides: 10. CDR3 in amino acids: CSVPGTGYGDTEAFF. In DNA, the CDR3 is TGCAGCGTTCCTGGGACAGGGTACGGGGACACTGAAGCTTTCTTT.

The CDR3, as DNA: TGTGCCAGCAGCTTTTACGGGACAGCTAATTCACCCCTCCACTTT. It encodes CASSFYGTANSPLHF. The gene calls are TRBV7-9 and TRBJ1-6, with 7 bases that match TRBD1. This CDR3 contains 15 residues. Germline V gene sequence: CDR1 SEHNR, CDR2 FQNEAQ (reference sequence). J lost 6 bases, V lost 3 bases, and 5 bases had no gene match.

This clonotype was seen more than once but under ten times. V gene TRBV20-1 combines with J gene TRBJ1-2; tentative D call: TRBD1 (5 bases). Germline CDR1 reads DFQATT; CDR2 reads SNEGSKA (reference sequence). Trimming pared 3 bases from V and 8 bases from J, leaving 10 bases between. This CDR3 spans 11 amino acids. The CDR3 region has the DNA TGCAGTGCTAGTGTCGGGGACGGCTACACCTTC. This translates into CSASVGDGYTF.

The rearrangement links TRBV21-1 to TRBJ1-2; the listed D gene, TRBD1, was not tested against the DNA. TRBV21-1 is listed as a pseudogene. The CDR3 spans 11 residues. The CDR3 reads CASSPGVGYTF. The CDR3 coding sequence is TGTGCCAGCAGCCCGGGGGTCGGCTACACCTTC.

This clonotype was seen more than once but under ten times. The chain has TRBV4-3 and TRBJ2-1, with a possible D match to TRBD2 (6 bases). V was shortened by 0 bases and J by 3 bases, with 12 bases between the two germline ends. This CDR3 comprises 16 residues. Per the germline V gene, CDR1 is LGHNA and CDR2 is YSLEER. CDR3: CASSQDPSDSYNEQFF. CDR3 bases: TGCGCCAGCAGCCAAGATCCTAGCGACAGCTACAATGAGCAGTTCTTC.

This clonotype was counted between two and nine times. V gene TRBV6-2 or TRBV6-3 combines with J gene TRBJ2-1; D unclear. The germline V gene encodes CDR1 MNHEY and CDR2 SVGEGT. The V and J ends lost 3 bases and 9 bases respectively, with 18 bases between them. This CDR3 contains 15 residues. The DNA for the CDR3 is TGTGCCAGCAGTTATAATGACCTTGGACCGGGTGAGCAGTTCTTC. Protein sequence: CASSYNDLGPGEQFF.

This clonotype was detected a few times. The CDR3 loop is CASSQRGGETQYF. DNA of the CDR3: TGCGCCAGCAGCCAACGGGGGGGAGAGACCCAGTACTTC. This sequence joins TRBV4-3 and TRBJ2-5, with TRBD2 identical over 8 bases. The CDR3 has 13 amino acids. V shed 2 bases and J 4 bases; nucleotides not matched to a gene: 0. Germline V lookup: CDR1 LGHNA, CDR2 YSLEER.

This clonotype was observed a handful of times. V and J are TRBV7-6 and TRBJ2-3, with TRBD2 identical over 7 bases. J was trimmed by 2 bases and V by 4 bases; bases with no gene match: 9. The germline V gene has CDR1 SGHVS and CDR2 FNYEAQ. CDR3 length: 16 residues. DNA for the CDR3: TGTGCCAGCAGCTCATTCGGGAGCGGGGACACAGATACGCAGTATTTT. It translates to CASSSFGSGDTDTQYF.

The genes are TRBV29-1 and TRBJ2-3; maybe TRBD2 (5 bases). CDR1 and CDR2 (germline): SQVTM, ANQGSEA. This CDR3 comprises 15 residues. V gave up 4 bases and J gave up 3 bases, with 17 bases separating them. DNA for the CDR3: TGCAGCGTTGCGCTAGCCTCGACCCTAACAGATACGCAGTATTTT. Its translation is CSVALASTLTDTQYF.

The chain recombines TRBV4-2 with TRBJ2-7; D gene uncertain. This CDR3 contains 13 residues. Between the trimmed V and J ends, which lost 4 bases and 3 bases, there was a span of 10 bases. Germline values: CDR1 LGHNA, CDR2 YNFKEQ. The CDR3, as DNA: TGTGCCAGCAGCCGCTGGTTGGGCTACGAGCAGTACTTC. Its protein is CASSRWLGYEQYF.